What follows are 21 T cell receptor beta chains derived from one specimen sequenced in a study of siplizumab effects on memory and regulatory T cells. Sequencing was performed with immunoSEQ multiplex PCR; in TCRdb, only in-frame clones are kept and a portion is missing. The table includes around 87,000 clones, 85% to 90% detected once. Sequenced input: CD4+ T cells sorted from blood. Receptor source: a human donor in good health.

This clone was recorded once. The CDR3 DNA sequence: TGTGCCAGCAGCCAGAGGGGTGTTAATCAGCCCCAGCATTTT. This sequence encodes CASSQRGVNQPQHF. The chain uses TRBV7-2 and TRBJ1-5; possible D gene TRBD1, 5 bases. The CDR3 has 14 amino acids. V lost 5 bases and J 4 bases, leaving 12 bases between the germline ends. The germline V gene has CDR1 SGHTA and CDR2 FQGNSA.

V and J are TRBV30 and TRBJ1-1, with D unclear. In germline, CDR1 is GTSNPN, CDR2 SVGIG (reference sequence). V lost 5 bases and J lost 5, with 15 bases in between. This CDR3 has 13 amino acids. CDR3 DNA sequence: TGTGCCTGGCAGTCTGGCGGGGAGACTGAAGCTTTCTTT. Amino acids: CAWQSGGETEAFF.

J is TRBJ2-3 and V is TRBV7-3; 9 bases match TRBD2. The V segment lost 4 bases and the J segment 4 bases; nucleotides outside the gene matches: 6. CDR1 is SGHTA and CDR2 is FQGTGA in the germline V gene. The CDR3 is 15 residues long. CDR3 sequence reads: CASSSPGTSSDTQYF. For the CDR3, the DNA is TGTGCCAGCAGCTCACCCGGGACTAGCTCAGATACGCAGTATTTT.

The CDR3 sequence: CASSPGVSTDTQYF. For the CDR3, the DNA is TGTGCCAGCAGCCCTGGGGTTAGCACAGATACGCAGTATTTT. This rearrangement joins TRBV7-3 to TRBJ2-3; D unclear. Germline values: CDR1 SGHTA, CDR2 FQGTGA. This CDR3 is 14 amino acids long. Between the trimmed V and J ends, which lost 5 bases and 0 bases, there was a span of 9 bases.

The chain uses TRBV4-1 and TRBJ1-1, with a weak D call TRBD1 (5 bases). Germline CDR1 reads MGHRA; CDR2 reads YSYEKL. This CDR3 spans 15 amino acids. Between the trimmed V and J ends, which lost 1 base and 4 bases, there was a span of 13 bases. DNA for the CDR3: TGCGCCAGCAGCCAAGCCCGGGGCACGGGCACTGAAGCTTTCTTT. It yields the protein CASSQARGTGTEAFF.

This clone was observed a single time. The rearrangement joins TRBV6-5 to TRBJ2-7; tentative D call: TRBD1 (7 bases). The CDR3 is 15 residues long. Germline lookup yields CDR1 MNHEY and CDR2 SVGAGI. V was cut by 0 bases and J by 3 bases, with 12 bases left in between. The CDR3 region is CASSYSFQGGYEQYF. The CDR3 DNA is TGTGCCAGCAGTTACTCCTTCCAGGGGGGCTACGAGCAGTACTTC.

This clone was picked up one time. Here the CDR3 DNA reads TGTGCCAGCAGTTTATCCGGACAGGGGTATGGCTACACCTTC. It translates to CASSLSGQGYGYTF. The chain links TRBV27 to TRBJ1-2, with 9 bases aligning to TRBD1. Per the germline V gene, CDR1 is MNHEY and CDR2 is SMNVEV (reference sequence). The CDR3 contains 14 residues. The junction had 1 base not matched to a gene; V was cut back by 0 bases and J by 5 bases.

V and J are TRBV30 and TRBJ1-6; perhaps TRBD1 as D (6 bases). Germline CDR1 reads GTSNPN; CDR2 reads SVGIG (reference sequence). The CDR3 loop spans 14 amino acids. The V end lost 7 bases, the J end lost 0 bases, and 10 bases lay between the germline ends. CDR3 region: CASAGDSYNSPLHF. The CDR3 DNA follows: TGTGCCTCGGCAGGGGACTCCTATAATTCACCCCTCCACTTT.

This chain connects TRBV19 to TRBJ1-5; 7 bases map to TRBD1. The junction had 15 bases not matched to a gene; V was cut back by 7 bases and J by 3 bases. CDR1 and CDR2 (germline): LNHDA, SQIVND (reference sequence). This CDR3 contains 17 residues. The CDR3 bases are TGTGCCAGTATTCGCAAGGACCAGGGGGGGAACAATCAGCCCCAGCATTTT. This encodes CASIRKDQGGNNQPQHF.

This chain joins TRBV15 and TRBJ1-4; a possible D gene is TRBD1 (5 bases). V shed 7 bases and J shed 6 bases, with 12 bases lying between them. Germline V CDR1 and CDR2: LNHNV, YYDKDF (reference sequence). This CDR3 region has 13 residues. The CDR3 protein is CATTALGDEKLFF. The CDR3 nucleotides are TGTGCCACCACGGCTTTGGGGGATGAAAAACTGTTTTTT.

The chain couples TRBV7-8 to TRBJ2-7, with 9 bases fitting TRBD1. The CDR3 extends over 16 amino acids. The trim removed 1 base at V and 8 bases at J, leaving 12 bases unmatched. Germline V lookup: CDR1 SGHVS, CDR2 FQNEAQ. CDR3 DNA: TGTGCCAGCAGCTTAGTTTCCGGGACAGGGTCTTTGAAGCAGTACTTC. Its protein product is CASSLVSGTGSLKQYF. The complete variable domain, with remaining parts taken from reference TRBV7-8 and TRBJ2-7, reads GAGVSQSPRYKVAKRGQDVALRCDPISGHVSLFWYQQALGQGPEFLTYFQNEAQLDKSGLPSDRFFAERPEGSVSTLKIQRTQQEDSAVYLCASSLVSGTGSLKQYFGPGTRLTVT.

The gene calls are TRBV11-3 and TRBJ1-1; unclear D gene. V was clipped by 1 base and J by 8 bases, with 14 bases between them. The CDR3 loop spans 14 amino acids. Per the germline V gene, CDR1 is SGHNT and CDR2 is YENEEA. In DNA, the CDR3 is TGTGCCAGCAGCTTAGTAGGGAGCGTCAAGGAAGCTTTCTTT. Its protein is CASSLVGSVKEAFF.

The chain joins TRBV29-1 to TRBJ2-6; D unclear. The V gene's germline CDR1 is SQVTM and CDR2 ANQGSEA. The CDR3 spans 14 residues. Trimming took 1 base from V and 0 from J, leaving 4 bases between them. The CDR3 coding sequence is TGCAGCGTTGAAGCAAGCTCTGGGGCCAACGTCCTGACTTTC. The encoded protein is CSVEASSGANVLTF.

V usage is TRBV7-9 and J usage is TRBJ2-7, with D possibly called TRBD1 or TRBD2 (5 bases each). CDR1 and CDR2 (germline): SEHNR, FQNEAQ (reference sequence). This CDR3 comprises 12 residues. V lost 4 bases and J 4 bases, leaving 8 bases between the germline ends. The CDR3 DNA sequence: TGTGCCAGCAGCTGGGGACCGTACGAGCAGTACTTC. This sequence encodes CASSWGPYEQYF.

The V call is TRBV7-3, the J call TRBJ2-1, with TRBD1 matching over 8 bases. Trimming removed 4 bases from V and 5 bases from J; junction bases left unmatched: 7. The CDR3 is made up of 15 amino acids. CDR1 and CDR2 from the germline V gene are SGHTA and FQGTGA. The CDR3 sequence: CASSSRTGTHNEQFF. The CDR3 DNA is TGTGCCAGCAGCTCGAGGACAGGGACCCACAATGAGCAGTTCTTC.

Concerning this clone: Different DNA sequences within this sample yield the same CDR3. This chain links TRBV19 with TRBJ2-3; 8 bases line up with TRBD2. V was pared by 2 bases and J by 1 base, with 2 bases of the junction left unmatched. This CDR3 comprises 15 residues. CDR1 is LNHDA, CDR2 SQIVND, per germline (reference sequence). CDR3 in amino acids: CASSISAGGTDTQYF. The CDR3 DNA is TGTGCCAGTAGTATATCAGCGGGAGGCACAGATACGCAGTATTTT.

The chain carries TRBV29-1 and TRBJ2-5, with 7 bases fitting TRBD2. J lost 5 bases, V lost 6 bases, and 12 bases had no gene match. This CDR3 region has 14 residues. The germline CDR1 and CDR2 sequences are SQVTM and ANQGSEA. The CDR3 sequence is CSVAEAGALETQYF. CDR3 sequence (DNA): TGCAGCGTCGCAGAGGCGGGAGCGTTGGAGACCCAGTACTTC.

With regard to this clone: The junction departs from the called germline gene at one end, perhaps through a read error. CDR3 DNA sequence: TGTGCCAGCAGCCTAGCCCCCGGCCCTAATGAAAAACTGTTTTTT. Its translation: CASSLAPGPNEKLFF. The chain uses TRBV7-6 and TRBJ1-4; no clear D gene. CDR1 SGHVS and CDR2 FNYEAQ come from the germline V gene. The CDR3 covers 15 residues.

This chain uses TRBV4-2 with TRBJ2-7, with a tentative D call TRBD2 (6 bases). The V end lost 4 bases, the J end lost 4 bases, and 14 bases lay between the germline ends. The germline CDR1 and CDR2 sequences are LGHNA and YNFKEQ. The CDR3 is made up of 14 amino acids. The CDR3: CASSRGLSLYEQYF. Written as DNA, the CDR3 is TGTGCCAGCAGCCGCGGACTAAGTTTGTACGAGCAGTACTTC.

In DNA form, the CDR3 reads TGTGCCAGCAGCCCCTGGAAAGGGTTGACAGATACGCAGTATTTT. Translated, it gives CASSPWKGLTDTQYF. This chain joins TRBV7-9 and TRBJ2-3, with D unresolved. Germline CDR1 and CDR2: SEHNR and FQNEAQ (reference sequence). Deletions cut 5 bases from V and 3 bases from J, with 15 bases between. The CDR3 length is 15 residues. Variable domain in full (rest from reference TRBV7-9 and TRBJ2-3): DTGVSQNPRHKITKRGQNVTFRCDPISEHNRLYWYRQTLGQGPEFLTYFQNEAQLEKSRLLSDRFSAERPKGSFSTLEIQRTEQGDSAMYLCASSPWKGLTDTQYFGPGTRLTVL.

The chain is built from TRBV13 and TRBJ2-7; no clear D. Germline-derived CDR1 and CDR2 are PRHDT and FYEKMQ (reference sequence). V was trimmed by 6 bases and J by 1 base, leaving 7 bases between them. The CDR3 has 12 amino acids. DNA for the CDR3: TGTGCCAGCAGATCTCATTCCTACGAGCAGTACTTC. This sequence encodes CASRSHSYEQYF.